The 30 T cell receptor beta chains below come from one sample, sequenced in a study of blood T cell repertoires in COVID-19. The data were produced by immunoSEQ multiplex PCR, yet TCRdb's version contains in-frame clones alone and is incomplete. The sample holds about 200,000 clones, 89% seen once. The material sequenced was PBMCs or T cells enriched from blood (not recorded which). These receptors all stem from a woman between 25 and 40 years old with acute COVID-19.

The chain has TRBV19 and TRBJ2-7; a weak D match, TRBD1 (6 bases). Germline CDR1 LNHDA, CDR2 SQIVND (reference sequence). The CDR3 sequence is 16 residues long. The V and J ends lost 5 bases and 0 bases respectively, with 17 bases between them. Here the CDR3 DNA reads TGTGCCAGTAGTCCGGGACAAGGTTGGGGCTCCTACGAGCAGTACTTC. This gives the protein CASSPGQGWGSYEQYF.

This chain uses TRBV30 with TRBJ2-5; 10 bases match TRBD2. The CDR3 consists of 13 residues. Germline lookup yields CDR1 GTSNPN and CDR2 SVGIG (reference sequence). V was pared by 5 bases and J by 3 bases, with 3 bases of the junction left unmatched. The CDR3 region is CAWQTSGEETQYF. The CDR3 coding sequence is TGTGCCTGGCAAACTAGCGGGGAAGAGACCCAGTACTTC.

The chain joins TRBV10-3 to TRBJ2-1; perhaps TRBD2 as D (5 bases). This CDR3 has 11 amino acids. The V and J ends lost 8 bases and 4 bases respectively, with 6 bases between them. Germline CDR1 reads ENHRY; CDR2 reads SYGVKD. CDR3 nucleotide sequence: TGTGCCATCGGGAGTTACAATGAGCAGTTCTTC. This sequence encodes CAIGSYNEQFF.

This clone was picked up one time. The CDR3 nucleotides are TGTGCCAGCAGCTTAAGACAGGGGAGCGACGAGCAGTACTTC. Protein sequence: CASSLRQGSDEQYF. This sequence joins TRBV11-2 and TRBJ2-7; 8 bases line up with TRBD1. The germline V gene encodes CDR1 SGHAT and CDR2 FQNNGV. CDR3 length: 14 residues. After removal of 2 bases from V and 5 bases from J, the junction contained 5 bases not matched to a gene.

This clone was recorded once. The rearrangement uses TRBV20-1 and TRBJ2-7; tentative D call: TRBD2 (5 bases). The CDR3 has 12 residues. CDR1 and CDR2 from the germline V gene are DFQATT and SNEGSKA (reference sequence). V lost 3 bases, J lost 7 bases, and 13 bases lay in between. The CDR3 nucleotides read TGCAGTGCTAGTCGGGGAGTTCAAGAGCAGTACTTC. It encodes CSASRGVQEQYF.

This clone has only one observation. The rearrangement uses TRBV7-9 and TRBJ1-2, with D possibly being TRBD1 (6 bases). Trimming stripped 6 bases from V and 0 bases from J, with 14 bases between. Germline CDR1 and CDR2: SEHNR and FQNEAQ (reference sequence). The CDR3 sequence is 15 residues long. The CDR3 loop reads CASSPDRIPNYGYTF. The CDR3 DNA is TGTGCCAGCAGTCCCGACAGGATTCCTAACTATGGCTACACCTTC.

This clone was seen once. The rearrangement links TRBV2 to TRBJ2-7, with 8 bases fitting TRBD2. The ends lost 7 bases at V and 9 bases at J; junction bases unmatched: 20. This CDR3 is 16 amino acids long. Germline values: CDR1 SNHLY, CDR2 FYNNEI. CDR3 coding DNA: TGTGCCAGCATGGGGAGGGCGGGGGGCGCCGGAGCCGTGCAGTACTTC. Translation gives CASMGRAGGAGAVQYF.

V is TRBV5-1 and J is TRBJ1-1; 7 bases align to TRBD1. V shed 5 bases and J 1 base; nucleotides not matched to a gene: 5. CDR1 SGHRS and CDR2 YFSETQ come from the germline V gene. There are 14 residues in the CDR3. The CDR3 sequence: CASRMQGGNTEAFF. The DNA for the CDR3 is TGCGCCAGCAGGATGCAGGGGGGGAACACTGAAGCTTTCTTT.

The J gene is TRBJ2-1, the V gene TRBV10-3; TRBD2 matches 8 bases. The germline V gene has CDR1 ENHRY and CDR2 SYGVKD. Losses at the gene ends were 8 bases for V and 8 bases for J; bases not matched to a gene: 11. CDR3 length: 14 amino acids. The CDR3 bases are TGTGCCATCGGTCCGGGGGGGATGGCGTATGAGCAGTTCTTC. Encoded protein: CAIGPGGMAYEQFF.

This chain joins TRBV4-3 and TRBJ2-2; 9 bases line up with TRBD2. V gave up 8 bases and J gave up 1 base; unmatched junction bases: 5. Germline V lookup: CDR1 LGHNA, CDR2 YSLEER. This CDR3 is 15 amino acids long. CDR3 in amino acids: CASGASGKNTGELFF. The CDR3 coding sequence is TGCGCCAGCGGGGCTAGCGGGAAGAACACCGGGGAGCTGTTTTTT.

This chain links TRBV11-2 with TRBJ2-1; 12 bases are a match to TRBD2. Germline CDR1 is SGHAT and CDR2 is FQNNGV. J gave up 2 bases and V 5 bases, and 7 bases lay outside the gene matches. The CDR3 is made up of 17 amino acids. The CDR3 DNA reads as TGTGCCAGCAGCATACACCCTAGCGGGGGGGCCTACAATGAGCAGTTCTTC. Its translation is CASSIHPSGGAYNEQFF.

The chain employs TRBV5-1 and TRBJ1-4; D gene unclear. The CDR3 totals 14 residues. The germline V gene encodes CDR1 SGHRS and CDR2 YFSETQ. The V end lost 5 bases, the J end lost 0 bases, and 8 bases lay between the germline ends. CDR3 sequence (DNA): TGCGCCAGCAGTAATATTGCAACTAATGAAAAACTGTTTTTT. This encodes CASSNIATNEKLFF.

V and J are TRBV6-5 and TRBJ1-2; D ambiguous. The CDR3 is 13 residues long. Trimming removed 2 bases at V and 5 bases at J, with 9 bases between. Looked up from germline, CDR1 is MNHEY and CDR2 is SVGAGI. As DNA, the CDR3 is TGTGCCAGCAGTTACCAGGCAGCATATGGCTACACCTTC. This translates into CASSYQAAYGYTF.

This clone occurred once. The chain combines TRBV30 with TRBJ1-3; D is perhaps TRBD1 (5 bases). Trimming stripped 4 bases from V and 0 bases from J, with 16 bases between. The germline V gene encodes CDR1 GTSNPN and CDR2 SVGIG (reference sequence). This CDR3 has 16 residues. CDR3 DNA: TGTGCCTGGAACCTTTGGGGCCTTGGCTCTGGAAACACCATATATTTT. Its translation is CAWNLWGLGSGNTIYF.

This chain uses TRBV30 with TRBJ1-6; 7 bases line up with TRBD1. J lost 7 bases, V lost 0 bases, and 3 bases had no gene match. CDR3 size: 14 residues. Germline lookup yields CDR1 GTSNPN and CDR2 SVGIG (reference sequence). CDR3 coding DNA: TGTGCCTGGAGTGTAGGGACAGAAAATTCACCCCTCCACTTT. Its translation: CAWSVGTENSPLHF.

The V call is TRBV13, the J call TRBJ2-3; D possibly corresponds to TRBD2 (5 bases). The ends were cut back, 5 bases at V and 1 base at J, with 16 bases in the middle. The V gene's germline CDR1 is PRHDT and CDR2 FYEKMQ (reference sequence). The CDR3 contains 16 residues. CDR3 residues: CASSKRTTQRTDTQYF. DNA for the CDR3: TGTGCCAGCAGCAAGCGGACCACTCAACGCACAGATACGCAGTATTTT.

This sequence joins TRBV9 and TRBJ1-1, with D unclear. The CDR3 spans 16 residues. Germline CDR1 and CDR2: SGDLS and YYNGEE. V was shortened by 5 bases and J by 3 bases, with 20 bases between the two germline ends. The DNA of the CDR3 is TGTGCCAGCAGTGCTCATGGAGGCGGGTTGGACACTGAAGCTTTCTTT. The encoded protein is CASSAHGGGLDTEAFF.

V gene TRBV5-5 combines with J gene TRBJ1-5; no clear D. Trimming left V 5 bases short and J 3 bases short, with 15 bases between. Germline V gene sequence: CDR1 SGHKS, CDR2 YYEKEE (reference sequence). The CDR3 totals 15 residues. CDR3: CASRTDWPPNQPQHF. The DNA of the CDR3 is TGTGCCAGCAGAACTGACTGGCCCCCCAATCAGCCCCAGCATTTT.

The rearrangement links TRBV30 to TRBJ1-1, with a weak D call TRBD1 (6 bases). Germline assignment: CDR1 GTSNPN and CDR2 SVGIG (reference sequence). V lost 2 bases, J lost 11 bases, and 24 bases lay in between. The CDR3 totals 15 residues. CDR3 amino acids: CAWSLVATGFREAFF. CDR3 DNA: TGTGCCTGGAGTTTGGTCGCGACAGGCTTTAGGGAGGCTTTCTTT.

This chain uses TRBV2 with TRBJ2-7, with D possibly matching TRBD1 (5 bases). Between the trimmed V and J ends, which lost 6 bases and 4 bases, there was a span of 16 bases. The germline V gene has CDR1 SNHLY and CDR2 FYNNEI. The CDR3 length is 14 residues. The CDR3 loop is CASRWSRQTYEQYF. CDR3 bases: TGTGCCAGCAGGTGGAGCAGACAGACATACGAGCAGTACTTC.

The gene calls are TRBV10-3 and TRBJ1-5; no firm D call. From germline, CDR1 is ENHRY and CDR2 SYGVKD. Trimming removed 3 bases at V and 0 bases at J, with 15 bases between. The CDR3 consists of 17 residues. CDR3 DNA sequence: TGTGCCATCAGTGACACGGGGAGGAAGGGTAGCAATCAGCCCCAGCATTTT. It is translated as CAISDTGRKGSNQPQHF.

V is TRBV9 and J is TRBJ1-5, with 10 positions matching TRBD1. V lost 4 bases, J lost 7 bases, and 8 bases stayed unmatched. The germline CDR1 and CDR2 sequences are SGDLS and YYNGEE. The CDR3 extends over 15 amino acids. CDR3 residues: CASSTGTGVGQPQHF. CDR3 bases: TGTGCCAGCAGCACCGGGACAGGGGTAGGCCAGCCCCAGCATTTT.

The CDR3: CATSPTGGNIQYF. DNA for the CDR3: TGTGCCACCAGTCCGACAGGGGGGAACATTCAGTACTTC. The V call is TRBV24-1, the J call TRBJ2-4; 9 nucleotides align to TRBD1. There are 13 residues in the CDR3. Germline assignment: CDR1 KGHDR and CDR2 SFDVKD. With V trimmed by 6 bases and J by 7 bases, 3 bases remained unmatched.

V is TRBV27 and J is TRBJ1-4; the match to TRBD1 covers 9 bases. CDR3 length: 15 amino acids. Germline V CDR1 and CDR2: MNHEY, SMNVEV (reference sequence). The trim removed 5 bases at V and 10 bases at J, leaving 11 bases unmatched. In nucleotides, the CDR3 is TGTGCCAGCAGTCAAGACCGGGACAGGGATCGAAAACTGTTTTTT. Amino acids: CASSQDRDRDRKLFF.

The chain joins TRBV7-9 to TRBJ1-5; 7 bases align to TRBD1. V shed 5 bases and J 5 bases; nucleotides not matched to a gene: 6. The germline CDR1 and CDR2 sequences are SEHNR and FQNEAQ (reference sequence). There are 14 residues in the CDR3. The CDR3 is CASSNTGEDQPQHF. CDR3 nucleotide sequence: TGTGCCAGCAGCAATACAGGGGAGGATCAGCCCCAGCATTTT.

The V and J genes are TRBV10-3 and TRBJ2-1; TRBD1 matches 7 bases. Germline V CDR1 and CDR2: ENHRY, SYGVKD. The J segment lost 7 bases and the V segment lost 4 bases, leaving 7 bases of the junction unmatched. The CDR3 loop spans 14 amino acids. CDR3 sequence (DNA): TGTGCCATCAGTGGATCGGGGACAGAAAATGAGCAGTTCTTC. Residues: CAISGSGTENEQFF.

The CDR3 loop reads CASSIIPKSSGANVLTF. The CDR3 bases are TGTGCCAGCAGCATCATACCAAAGAGCTCTGGGGCCAACGTCCTGACTTTC. The rearrangement links TRBV5-6 to TRBJ2-6; the D is unclear. V dropped 4 bases and J dropped 0 bases, with 14 bases sitting between them. CDR1 and CDR2 (germline): SGHDT, YYEEEE. This CDR3 is 17 amino acids long.

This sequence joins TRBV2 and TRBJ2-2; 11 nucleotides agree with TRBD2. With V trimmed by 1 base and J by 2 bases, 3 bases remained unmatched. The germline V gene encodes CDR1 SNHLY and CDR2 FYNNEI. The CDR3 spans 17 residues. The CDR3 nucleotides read TGTGCCAGCAGTGAAGGGCTAGCGGGGGGTAACACCGGGGAGCTGTTTTTT. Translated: CASSEGLAGGNTGELFF. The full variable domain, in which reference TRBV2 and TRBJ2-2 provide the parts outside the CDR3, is EPEVTQTPSHQVTQMGQEVILRCVPISNHLYFYWYRQILGQKVEFLVSFYNNEISEKSEIFDDQFSVERPDGSNFTLKIRSTKLEDSAMYFCASSEGLAGGNTGELFFGEGSRLTVL.

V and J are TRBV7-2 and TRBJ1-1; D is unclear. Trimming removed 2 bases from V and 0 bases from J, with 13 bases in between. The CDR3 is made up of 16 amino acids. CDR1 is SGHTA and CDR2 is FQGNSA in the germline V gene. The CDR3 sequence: CASSLTRWAMNTEAFF. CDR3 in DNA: TGTGCCAGCAGCTTAACCCGGTGGGCAATGAACACTGAAGCTTTCTTT.

CDR3 sequence reads: CASSLGRSNTEAFF. Written as DNA, the CDR3 is TGTGCCAGCAGCTTAGGGCGGTCGAACACTGAAGCTTTCTTT. The gene calls are TRBV11-3 and TRBJ1-1; no firm D call. The CDR3 sequence is 14 residues long. Germline-derived CDR1 and CDR2 are SGHNT and YENEEA. V lost 1 base and J 1 base, leaving 7 bases between the germline ends.